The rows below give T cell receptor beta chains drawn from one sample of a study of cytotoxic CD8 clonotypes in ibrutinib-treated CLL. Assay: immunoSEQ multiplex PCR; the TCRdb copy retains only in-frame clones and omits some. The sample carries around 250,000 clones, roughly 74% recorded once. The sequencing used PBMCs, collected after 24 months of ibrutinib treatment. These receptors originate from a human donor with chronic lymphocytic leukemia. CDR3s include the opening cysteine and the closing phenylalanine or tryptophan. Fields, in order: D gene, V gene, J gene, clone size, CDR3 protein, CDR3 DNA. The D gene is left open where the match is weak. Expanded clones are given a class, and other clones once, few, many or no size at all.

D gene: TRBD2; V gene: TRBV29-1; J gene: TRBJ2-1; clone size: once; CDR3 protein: CSVEGLAGVGGYNEQFF; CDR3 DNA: TGCAGCGTTGAAGGACTAGCGGGAGTGGGGGGTTACAATGAGCAGTTCTTC
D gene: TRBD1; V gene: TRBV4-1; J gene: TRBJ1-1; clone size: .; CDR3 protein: CASSQEDRGEAFF; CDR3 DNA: TGCGCCAGCAGCCAAGAGGACAGGGGAGAAGCTTTCTTT
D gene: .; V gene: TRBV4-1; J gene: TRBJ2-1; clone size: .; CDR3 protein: CASSQVADEQFF; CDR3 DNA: TGCGCCAGCAGCCAAGTTGCTGATGAGCAGTTCTTC
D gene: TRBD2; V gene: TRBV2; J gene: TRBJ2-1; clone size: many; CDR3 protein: CASSPSGKNNEQFF; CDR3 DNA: TGTGCCAGCAGCCCTAGCGGGAAGAACAATGAGCAGTTCTTC
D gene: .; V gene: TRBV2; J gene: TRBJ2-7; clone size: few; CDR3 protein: CASTAGWSYEQYF; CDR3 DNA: TGTGCCAGCACGGCAGGGTGGTCCTACGAGCAGTACTTC
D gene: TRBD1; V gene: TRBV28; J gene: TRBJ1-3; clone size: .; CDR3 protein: CASSLRGGGVDTIYF; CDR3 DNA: TGTGCCAGCAGTTTAAGAGGGGGCGGCGTGGACACCATATATTTT
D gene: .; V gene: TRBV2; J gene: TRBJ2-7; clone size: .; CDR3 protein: CASGREQYF; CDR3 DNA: TGTGCCAGCGGCCGGGAGCAGTACTTC
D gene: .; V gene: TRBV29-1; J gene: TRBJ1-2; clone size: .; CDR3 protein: CSDRDDTRYGYTF; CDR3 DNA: TGCAGCGACCGAGACGACACCCGCTATGGCTACACCTTC
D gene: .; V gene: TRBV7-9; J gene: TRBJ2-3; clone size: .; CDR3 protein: CASSPYEDTQYF; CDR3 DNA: TGTGCCAGCAGCCCGTATGAAGATACGCAGTATTTT
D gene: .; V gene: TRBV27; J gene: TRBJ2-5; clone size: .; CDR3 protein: CASSLMGGQETQYF; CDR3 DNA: TGTGCCAGCAGTTTGATGGGGGGCCAAGAGACCCAGTACTTC
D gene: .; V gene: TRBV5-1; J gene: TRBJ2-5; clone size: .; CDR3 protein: CASTERQGGSQETQYF; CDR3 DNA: TGCGCCAGCACAGAGAGGCAGGGGGGATCCCAAGAGACCCAGTACTTC
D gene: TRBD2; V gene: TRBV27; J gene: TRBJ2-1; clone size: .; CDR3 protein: CASSSGTSHNEQFF; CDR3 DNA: TGTGCCAGCAGCTCCGGGACTAGTCACAATGAGCAGTTCTTC
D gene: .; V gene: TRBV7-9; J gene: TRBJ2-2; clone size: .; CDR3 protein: CASSWGRFPTNTGELFF; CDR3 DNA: TGTGCCAGCAGCTGGGGCAGGTTTCCGACGAACACCGGGGAGCTGTTTTTT
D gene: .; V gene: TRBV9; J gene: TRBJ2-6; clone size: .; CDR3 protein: CASSARTTLTGANVLTF; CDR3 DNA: TGTGCCAGCAGCGCACGGACTACTCTGACTGGGGCCAACGTCCTGACTTTC
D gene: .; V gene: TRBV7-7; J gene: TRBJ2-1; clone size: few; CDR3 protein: CASSLGGTYNEQFF; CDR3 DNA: TGTGCTAGCAGCTTAGGAGGGACATACAATGAGCAGTTCTTC
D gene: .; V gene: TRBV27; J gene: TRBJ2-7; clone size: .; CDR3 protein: CASSRPGTAIHEQYF; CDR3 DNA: TGTGCCAGCAGTAGACCCGGGACGGCCATACACGAGCAGTACTTC
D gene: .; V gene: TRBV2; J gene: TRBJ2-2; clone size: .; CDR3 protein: CASKRRSSRVNTGELFF; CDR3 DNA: TGTGCCAGCAAAAGGAGGTCCTCCAGGGTTAACACCGGGGAGCTGTTTTTT
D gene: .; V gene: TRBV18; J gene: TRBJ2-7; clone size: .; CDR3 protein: CASRGTFYEQYF; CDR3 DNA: TGTGCCAGCCGAGGGACTTTCTACGAGCAGTACTTC
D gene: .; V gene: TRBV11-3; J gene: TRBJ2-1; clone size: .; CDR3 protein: CASSLVGEAYNEQFF; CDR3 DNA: TGTGCCAGCAGCTTAGTGGGAGAGGCATACAATGAGCAGTTCTTC
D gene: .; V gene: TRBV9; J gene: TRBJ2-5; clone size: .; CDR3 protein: CASSVDLLQETQYF; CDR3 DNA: TGTGCCAGCAGCGTAGACTTGCTCCAAGAGACCCAGTACTTC
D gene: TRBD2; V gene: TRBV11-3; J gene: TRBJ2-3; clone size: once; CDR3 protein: CASSAGTSNSDTQYF; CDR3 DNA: TGTGCCAGCAGCGCCGGGACTAGCAACTCAGATACGCAGTATTTT
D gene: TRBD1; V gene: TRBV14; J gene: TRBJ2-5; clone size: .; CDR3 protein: CASSPRTGGETQYF; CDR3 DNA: TGTGCCAGCAGCCCCCGGACAGGGGGAGAGACCCAGTACTTC
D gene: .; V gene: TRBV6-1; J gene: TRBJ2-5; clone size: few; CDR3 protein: CASIRGAGETQYF; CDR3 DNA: TGTGCCAGCATCCGCGGGGCGGGGGAGACCCAGTACTTC
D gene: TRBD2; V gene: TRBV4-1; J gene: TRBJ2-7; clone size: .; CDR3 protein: CASSHGLAGEIEQYF; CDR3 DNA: TGCGCCAGCAGCCACGGACTAGCGGGGGAAATAGAGCAGTACTTC
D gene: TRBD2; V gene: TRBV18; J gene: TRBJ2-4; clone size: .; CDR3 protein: CASSPSPGLAGGPDIQYF; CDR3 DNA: TGTGCCAGCTCACCGTCTCCAGGACTAGCGGGAGGGCCGGACATTCAGTACTTC
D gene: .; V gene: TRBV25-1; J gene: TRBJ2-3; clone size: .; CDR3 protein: CASSERLVSDTQYF; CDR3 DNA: TGTGCCAGCAGTGAAAGACTGGTTTCGGATACGCAGTATTTT
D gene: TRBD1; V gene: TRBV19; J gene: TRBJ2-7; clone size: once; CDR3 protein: CASSIRQGEQYF; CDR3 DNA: TGTGCCAGTAGTATAAGACAGGGCGAGCAGTACTTC
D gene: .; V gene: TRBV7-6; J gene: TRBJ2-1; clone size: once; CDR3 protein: CASSLYPGLLSYNEQFF; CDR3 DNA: TGTGCCAGCAGCTTATATCCGGGCCTACTGTCCTACAATGAGCAGTTCTTC
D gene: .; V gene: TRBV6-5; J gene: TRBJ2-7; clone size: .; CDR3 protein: CASSYSVGASYEQYF; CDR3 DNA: TGTGCCAGCAGTTACTCTGTGGGGGCGTCCTACGAGCAGTACTTC
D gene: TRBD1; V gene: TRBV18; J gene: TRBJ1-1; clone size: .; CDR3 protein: CASSPSGQGENTEAFF; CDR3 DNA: TGTGCCAGCTCACCATCTGGACAGGGGGAGAACACTGAAGCTTTCTTT
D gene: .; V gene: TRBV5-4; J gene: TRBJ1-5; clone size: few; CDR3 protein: CASSLDNQPQHF; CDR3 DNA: TGTGCCAGCAGCTTAGACAATCAGCCCCAGCATTTT
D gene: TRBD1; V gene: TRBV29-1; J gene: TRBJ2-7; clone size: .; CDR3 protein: CSAGQGWHEQYF; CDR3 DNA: TGCAGCGCGGGACAGGGGTGGCACGAGCAGTACTTC
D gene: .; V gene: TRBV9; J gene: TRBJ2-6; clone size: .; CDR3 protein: CASSVMIHGPSGANVLTF; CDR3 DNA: TGTGCCAGCAGCGTAATGATCCACGGTCCCTCTGGGGCCAACGTCCTGACTTTC
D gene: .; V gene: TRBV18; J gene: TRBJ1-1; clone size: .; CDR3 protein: CASSRDRNTEAFF; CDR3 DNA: TGTGCCAGCTCCCGGGACCGTAACACTGAAGCTTTCTTT
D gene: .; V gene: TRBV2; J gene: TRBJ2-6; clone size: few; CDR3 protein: CASPNGANVLTF; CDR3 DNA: TGTGCCAGCCCGAATGGGGCCAACGTCCTGACTTTC
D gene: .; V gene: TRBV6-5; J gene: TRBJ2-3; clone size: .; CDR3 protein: CASSYTGPDGLYPQYF; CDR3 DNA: TGTGCCAGCAGTTACACGGGTCCGGACGGCTTGTATCCGCAGTATTTT
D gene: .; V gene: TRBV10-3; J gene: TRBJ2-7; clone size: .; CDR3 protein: CAISEFTSPPSYEQYF; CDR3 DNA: TGTGCCATCAGTGAGTTTACTAGCCCGCCGAGCTACGAGCAGTACTTC
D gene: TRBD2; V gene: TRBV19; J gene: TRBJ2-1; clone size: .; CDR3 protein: CASSIPSSGRANEQFF; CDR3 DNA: TGTGCCAGTAGTATACCCTCTAGCGGGAGGGCCAATGAGCAGTTCTTC
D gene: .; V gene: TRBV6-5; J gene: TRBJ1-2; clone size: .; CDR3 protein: CASSSLQAVNYGYTF; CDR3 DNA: TGTGCCAGCAGTAGCCTTCAAGCCGTTAACTATGGCTACACCTTC
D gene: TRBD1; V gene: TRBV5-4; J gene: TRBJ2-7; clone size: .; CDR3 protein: CASSVMGQGYEQYF; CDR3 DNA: TGTGCCAGCAGCGTTATGGGACAGGGCTACGAGCAGTACTTC
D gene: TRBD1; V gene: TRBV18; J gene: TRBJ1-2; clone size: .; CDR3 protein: CASSPGTGGAYGYTF; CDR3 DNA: TGTGCCAGCTCACCCGGGACAGGGGGCGCCTATGGCTACACCTTC
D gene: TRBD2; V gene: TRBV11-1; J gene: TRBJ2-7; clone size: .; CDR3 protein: CASSPLAGSSYEQYF; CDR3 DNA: TGTGCCAGCAGCCCGCTAGCGGGAAGCTCCTACGAGCAGTACTTC
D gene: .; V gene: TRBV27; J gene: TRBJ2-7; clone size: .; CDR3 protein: CASSPTLGYEQYF; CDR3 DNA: TGTGCCAGCAGTCCCACCCTGGGCTACGAGCAGTACTTC
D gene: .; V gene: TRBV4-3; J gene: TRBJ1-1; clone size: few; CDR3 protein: CASSQARYGTEAFF; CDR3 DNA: TGCGCCAGCAGCCAAGCCAGATACGGGACTGAAGCTTTCTTT
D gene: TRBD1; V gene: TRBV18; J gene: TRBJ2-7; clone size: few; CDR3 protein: CASSSTGSLLSYEQYF; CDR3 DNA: TGTGCCAGCTCATCGACAGGGAGTCTCCTCTCCTACGAGCAGTACTTC
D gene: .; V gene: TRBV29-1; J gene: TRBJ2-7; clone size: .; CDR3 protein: CSVRHVTYEQYF; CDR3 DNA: TGCAGCGTCCGACACGTTACCTACGAGCAGTACTTC
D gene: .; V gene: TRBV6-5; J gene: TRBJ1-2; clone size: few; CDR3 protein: CASSYYAEANYGYTF; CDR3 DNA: TGTGCCAGCAGTTACTACGCGGAAGCTAACTATGGCTACACCTTC
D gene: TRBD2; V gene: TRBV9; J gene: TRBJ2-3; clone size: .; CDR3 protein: CASSPGLAGADTQYF; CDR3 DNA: TGTGCCAGCAGCCCAGGACTAGCGGGAGCAGATACGCAGTATTTT
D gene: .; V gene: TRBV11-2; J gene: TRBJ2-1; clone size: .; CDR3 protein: CASSFNLLADEQFF; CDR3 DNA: TGTGCCAGCAGCTTCAACCTACTAGCAGACGAGCAGTTCTTC
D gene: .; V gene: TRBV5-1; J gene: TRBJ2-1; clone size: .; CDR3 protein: CASSLAQFGADEQFF; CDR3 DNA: TGCGCCAGCAGCTTGGCGCAATTTGGGGCGGATGAGCAGTTCTTC
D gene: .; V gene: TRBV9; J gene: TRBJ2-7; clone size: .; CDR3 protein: CASSVFDYEQYF; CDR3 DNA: TGTGCCAGCAGCGTATTCGACTACGAGCAGTACTTC
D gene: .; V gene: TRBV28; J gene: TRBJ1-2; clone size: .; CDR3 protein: CASSLVGTPYGYTF; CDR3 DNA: TGTGCCAGCAGTTTAGTTGGGACACCCTATGGCTACACCTTC
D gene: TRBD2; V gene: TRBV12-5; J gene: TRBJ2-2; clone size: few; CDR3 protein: CASGLLSGRATGELFF; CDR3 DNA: TGTGCTAGTGGTTTGCTTAGCGGGAGAGCCACCGGGGAGCTGTTTTTT